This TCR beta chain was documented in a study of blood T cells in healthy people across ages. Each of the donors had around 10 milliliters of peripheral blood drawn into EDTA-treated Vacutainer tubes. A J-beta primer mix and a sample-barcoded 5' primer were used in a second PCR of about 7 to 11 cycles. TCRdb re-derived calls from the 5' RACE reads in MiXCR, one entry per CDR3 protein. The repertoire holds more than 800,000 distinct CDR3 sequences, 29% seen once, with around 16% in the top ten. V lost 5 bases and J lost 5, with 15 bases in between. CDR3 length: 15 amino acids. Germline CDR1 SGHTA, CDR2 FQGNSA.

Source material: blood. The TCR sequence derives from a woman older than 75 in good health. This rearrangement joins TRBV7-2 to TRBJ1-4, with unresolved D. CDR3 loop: CASSRVRGVNEKLFF. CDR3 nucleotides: TGTGCCAGCAGCCGAGTCCGGGGAGTCAATGAAAAACTGTTTTTT. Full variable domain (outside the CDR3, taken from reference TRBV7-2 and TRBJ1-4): GAGVSQSPSNKVTEKGKDVELRCDPISGHTALYWYRQSLGQGLEFLIYFQGNSAPDKSGLPSDRFSAERTGGSVSTLTIQRTQQEDSAVYLCASSRVRGVNEKLFFGSGTQLSVL.